This TCR beta chain was sequenced during a study of T cell responses to AZD1222 COVID-19 vaccine. Findings and caveats of the study: The repertoires were collected only after the peak T cell response. Females outnumbered males among donors, who were mostly white British; clonal diversity was possibly underestimated. Of the AZD1222 recipients, only 6 or 7 were seropositive at baseline.

About this clone itself: Its antigen is as yet unknown.

TCRdb's table, derived via immunoSEQ multiplex PCR, lists solely in-frame clones and lacks some. The sample holds 120,000 to 150,000 clones, more than 85% seen once. Looked up from germline, CDR1 is PRHDT and CDR2 is FYEKMQ (reference sequence). The ends were cut back, 1 base at V and 8 bases at J, with 11 bases in the middle. The CDR3 has 13 amino acids. The clonotype comes from an adult in good health. The gene calls are TRBV13 and TRBJ2-5, with a weak D call TRBD1 (6 bases). The material was peripheral blood, obtained on day 0 of AZD1222 vaccination. For the CDR3, the DNA is TGTGCCAGCAGCTTAGCTCAGGGGATTACCCAGTACTTC. This codes for CASSLAQGITQYF.